This T cell receptor beta chain appears in the sequencing data of a study of identical twins. General study results and limits: Rather than following the same donors, the conclusions depended on cross-sectional statistical analysis.

This clonotype was detected only a few times. What it binds is unknown. The V and J ends lost 3 bases and 5 bases respectively, with 16 bases between them. CDR3 length: 15 residues. The germline V gene encodes CDR1 SGHTA and CDR2 FQGNSA. MiXCR was run by TCRdb on the 5' RACE reads, yielding one entry per CDR3 protein. The sample carries around 450,000 distinct CDR3 sequences, 12% to 15% recorded once. The same data also contributed to another study, on yellow fever vaccine responses in identical twins.

The sample was CD4+ T cells sorted from blood. The sequence came from a woman under 30 in good health. The chain uses TRBV7-2 and TRBJ2-5, with D possibly being TRBD2 (6 bases). For the CDR3, the DNA is TGTGCCAGCAGCTTTTCTAGCGCCTCTGGCGAGACCCAGTACTTC. Its protein product is CASSFSSASGETQYF.